This T cell receptor beta chain was sequenced for a study of cytomegalovirus exposure and HLA in healthy donors. Study-wide background: The 120 validation repertoires and the roughly 680 first-cohort repertoires shared a platform, a later analysis reported. Study-wide results and caveats: Cytomegalovirus association was listed for around 170 TCR beta chains. It was confirmed in vitro that three of the CMV-associated chains were specific for CMV antigens.

Only one count was recorded for this clone. Its antigen is still unknown. Generated by immunoSEQ multiplex PCR, the TCRdb table keeps only in-frame clones and is missing some. The table includes 65,000 or so clones, about 94% detected once. Trimming cost V 0 bases and J 8 bases, with 11 bases left between them. Germline V lookup: CDR1 MGHRA, CDR2 YSYEKL. The CDR3 has 15 residues. V usage is TRBV4-1 and J usage is TRBJ1-6; maybe TRBD1 (5 bases). The sequence derives from a man aged 18 to 29 in good health and CMV-seropositive. The sample consisted of PBMCs. The CDR3 sequence: CASSQDRALDSPLHF. The CDR3 region has the DNA TGCGCCAGCAGCCAAGACAGGGCTTTGGATTCACCCCTCCACTTT.